This TCR beta chain was recovered during a study of T cell repertoires in breast cancer (dated by TCRdb to about 2016). In the study overall: Tumors, lymph nodes and peripheral blood lymphocytes from breast cancer patients, as well as peripheral blood from healthy control donors, were profiled. The majority of the approximately 23 patient tumors analyzed for shared TCRs were ER+/PR+. The controls were nine healthy donors whose age range was similar to that of the patients. Sequencing yielded on average approximately 500,000 sequences per sample and approximately 10 reads per input cell. Because breast cancer has a low mutational burden and common mutations are rare, the study reasoned that TCRs shared between breast cancer patients would target shared antigens. Tumors and tumor-involved lymph nodes were minced and digested with Liberase and DNase, then filtered through 70-um and 40-um filters. Blood samples were separated by Ficoll, whereas tumor-free lymph nodes were processed without any enzymatic digestion.

Paired alpha-beta TCRs of CD8+ T cells were analyzed using an expanded emulsion RT-PCR method with primers for all TCR V genes. Before emulsion RT-PCR, CD8+ T cells were isolated using a CD8 positive selection kit and then incubated overnight in around 9.7 IU/mL IL-2. Libraries were constructed by emulsion pairing. Unpaired genes were suppressed in a second nested PCR with blocking oligos, after which Illumina adaptors and barcodes were added in a third nested PCR. Each emulsion RT-PCR master mix contained roughly 4,500-270,000 T cells, with C-region, Stepout and V-region primers. The Micellula Emulsion and Purification Kit was used to generate emulsions, and Qiagen OneStep RT-PCR reagents were used for RT-PCR. Pooled libraries were sequenced with paired-end 2 x 250 reads on an Illumina MiSeq. The paper's data handling went like this. In Galaxy, read pairs were joined and then clipped at the engineered overlap into separate alpha and beta files, and any unclipped reads were discarded. Alpha-beta pairs were assigned using CompleteTCR, a MiTCR-based pipeline in which chains sharing read cluster identifiers are linked by an R script. TCR sequences that were observed only once, representing about 1-3.3%, were removed as potential sequencing errors. Using fastp at Q25 and MiXCR, TCRdb reprocessed the public reads and kept productive beta chains. Entries are consolidated by CDR3 protein sequence, retaining the most common genes and DNA. What appears here as the V and J calls and clone size reflects TCRdb's work, not the paper's. Present in this sample are about 740 distinct CDR3 sequences, around a third of which were seen just once. The ten largest clones take up roughly a quarter of the sample.

Results the study describes overall, beyond this receptor: Possible tumor specificity was suggested for eighteen TCR pairs that were shared across seven or more patient tumors yet rarely found in control blood. Tumor-involved sentinel lymph nodes shared about fourfold more TCRs with matched tumor repertoires than tumor-free nodes (roughly 8% versus 2%). Shared TCRs were encoded by various nucleotide sequences, which suggests selection and expansion based on antigen. Emulsion RT-PCR was regarded as qualitative rather than quantitative, because clone recovery was skewed by transcript abundance and primer differences. TRBV7 predominance was observed among shared TCRs, which possibly reflected tumor recognition or mispriming bias from eight TRBV7 primers. Genuine antitumor clones may have been missed because singleton TCRs were discarded and only part of each tumor was sampled.

Judged by its sample share, this clonotype qualifies as hyperexpanded (1% or more). Its antigen remains undetermined. The input lacks base qualities; no much larger clone sits a single base away. Inclusive of the bounding cysteine and phenylalanine, the CDR3 is 12 residues long. Of all the DNA, just the CDR3 is kept, 36 bases in frame from base 1. The germline V gene gives CDR1 as SGHVS and CDR2 as FNYEAQ. The trim is 2 bases for V and 7 bases for J, with a gap of 5 bases between the germline ends. The V gene is TRBV7-6 and the J gene is TRBJ2-2; the D gene cannot be named for sure. The sample was CD8+ T cells. The sequence was collected from a pool of human donors with breast cancer or a healthy control (not recorded which). The encoded CDR3 is CASSLKIGELFF. The DNA is as follows: TGTGCCAGCAGCTTAAAGATCGGGGAGCTGTTTTTT.